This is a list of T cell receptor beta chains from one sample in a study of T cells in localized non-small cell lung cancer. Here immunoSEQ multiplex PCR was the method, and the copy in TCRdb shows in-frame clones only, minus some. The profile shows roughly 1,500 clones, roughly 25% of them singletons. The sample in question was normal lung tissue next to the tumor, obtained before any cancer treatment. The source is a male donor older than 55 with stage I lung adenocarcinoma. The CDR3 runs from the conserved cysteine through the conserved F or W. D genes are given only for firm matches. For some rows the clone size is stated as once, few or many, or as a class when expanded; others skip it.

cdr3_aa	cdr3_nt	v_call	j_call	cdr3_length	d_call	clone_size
CASSPLGDNEQFF	TGTGCCAGCAGTCCACTAGGTGACAATGAGCAGTTCTTC	TRBV6-8	TRBJ2-1	13	NA	NA
CASSPQQGSTDTQYF	TGTGCCAGCAGCCCTCAACAGGGTAGCACAGATACGCAGTATTTT	TRBV9	TRBJ2-3	15	NA	medium-sized
CASSPTGGNTEAFF	TGTGCCAGCAGCCCGACAGGGGGGAACACTGAAGCTTTCTTT	TRBV11-3	TRBJ1-1	14	TRBD1	few
CASSFGVGGYEQYF	TGTGCCAGCAGCTTCGGGGTAGGGGGCTACGAGCAGTACTTC	TRBV7-5	TRBJ2-7	14	NA	NA
CASSSRGRMGTYEQYF	TGTGCCAGTAGTTCCAGAGGCCGGATGGGGACCTACGAGCAGTACTTC	TRBV19	TRBJ2-7	16	NA	NA
CASSDGTGGTGELFF	TGTGCCAGCAGTGACGGGACAGGGGGCACCGGGGAGCTGTTTTTT	TRBV6-8	TRBJ2-2	15	TRBD1	medium-sized
CASSQGYALTGVNTEAFF	TGTGCCAGCAGCCAAGGGTATGCTTTAACAGGGGTGAACACTGAAGCTTTCTTT	TRBV14	TRBJ1-1	18	TRBD1	NA
CASSPRRGRGESPLHF	TGTGCCAGCAGTCCCCGAAGGGGGAGGGGTGAATCGCCCCTCCACTTT	TRBV25-1	TRBJ1-6	16	NA	NA
CASSRQGPGNGDQPQHF	TGTGCCAGCTCACGACAGGGGCCGGGGAACGGGGATCAGCCCCAGCATTTT	TRBV18	TRBJ1-5	17	TRBD1	NA
CASSISTSGRGSYEQYF	TGTGCCAGTAGTATTTCTACTAGCGGGAGAGGTTCCTACGAGCAGTACTTC	TRBV19	TRBJ2-7	17	TRBD2	NA
CATSLTRTGNTEAFF	TGTGCCACCAGCCTAACCCGGACAGGGAACACTGAAGCTTTCTTT	TRBV15	TRBJ1-1	15	TRBD1	few
CASSGNTEAFF	TGTGCCAGCAGCGGGAACACTGAAGCTTTCTTT	TRBV6-7	TRBJ1-1	11	NA	few
CASSLTDGAKNIQYF	TGTGCCAGCAGCTTAACGGACGGAGCCAAAAACATTCAGTACTTC	TRBV11-3	TRBJ2-4	15	NA	NA
CASSLLGGSYEQYF	TGTGCCAGCAGCTTGCTGGGGGGGTCCTACGAGCAGTACTTC	TRBV11-3	TRBJ2-7	14	TRBD2	NA
CASSLSLGETQYF	TGCGCCAGCAGCTTGAGCCTGGGGGAGACCCAGTACTTC	TRBV4-1	TRBJ2-5	13	NA	NA
CASSWGGYTGELFF	TGTGCCAGCAGTTGGGGGGGTTACACCGGGGAGCTGTTTTTT	TRBV6-8	TRBJ2-2	14	TRBD2	NA
CAWTRPGTIYGSKLFF	TGTGCCTGGACCCGTCCCGGGACAATATATGGTTCAAAACTGTTTTTT	TRBV30	TRBJ1-4	16	NA	NA
CASSFYKGTDTQYF	TGTGCCAGCAGCTTCTATAAAGGCACAGATACGCAGTATTTT	TRBV11-3	TRBJ2-3	14	NA	NA
CASSPLAQAVPTQYF	TGTGCCAGCAGCCCTCTCGCCCAGGCGGTCCCGACGCAGTATTTT	TRBV14	TRBJ2-3	15	NA	NA
CATSRDRNAGVNYGYTF	TGTGCCACCAGCAGAGATCGAAATGCAGGGGTTAACTATGGCTACACCTTC	TRBV15	TRBJ1-2	17	NA	large
CASSEGYKDLWGNQPQHF	TGTGCCAGCAGTGAAGGTTACAAAGATTTATGGGGCAATCAGCCCCAGCATTTT	TRBV6-1	TRBJ1-5	18	NA	few
CASSTLGNTGELFF	TGCGCCAGCAGCACCCTCGGGAACACCGGGGAGCTGTTTTTT	TRBV5-1	TRBJ2-2	14	NA	NA
CASSDEGVGSYNEQFF	TGTGCCAGCAGTGACGAGGGAGTGGGCTCCTACAATGAGCAGTTCTTC	TRBV6-8	TRBJ2-1	16	NA	large
CASSPRTGAISSQYF	TGTGCCAGCAGCCCGAGGACAGGGGCTATAAGCAGCCAGTACTTC	TRBV11-3	TRBJ2-5	15	TRBD1	NA
CASSLSSPTASNQPQHF	TGTGCCAGCAGCTTGTCTAGCCCGACGGCAAGCAATCAGCCCCAGCATTTT	TRBV11-3	TRBJ1-5	17	NA	few
CATSRGTRTNQPQHF	TGTGCCACCAGCAGAGGGACCAGAACCAATCAGCCCCAGCATTTT	TRBV15	TRBJ1-5	15	NA	NA
CASTLTGTSTIDEQFF	TGTGCCAGCACCCTCACCGGGACTAGTACGATCGATGAGCAGTTCTTC	TRBV11-3	TRBJ2-1	16	TRBD2	medium-sized
CASRETGRISEQYF	TGCGCCAGCAGGGAGACAGGGCGGATTTCCGAGCAGTACTTC	TRBV10-2	TRBJ2-7	14	TRBD1	NA
CASSQGQAYGYTF	TGTGCCAGCAGTCAGGGACAGGCTTATGGCTACACCTTC	TRBV28	TRBJ1-2	13	TRBD1	NA
CASSQDTTYEQYF	TGTGCCAGCAGCCAGGACACGACCTACGAGCAGTACTTC	TRBV6-8	TRBJ2-7	13	NA	large
CASSALGNNEQFF	TGTGCCAGCAGCGCGCTTGGTAACAATGAGCAGTTCTTC	TRBV9	TRBJ2-1	13	NA	few
CAISETGTSGVNEQFF	TGTGCCATCAGTGAGACCGGGACTAGCGGGGTCAATGAGCAGTTCTTC	TRBV10-3	TRBJ2-1	16	TRBD2	few
CASSHGASNTGELFF	TGTGCCAGCAGCCACGGGGCCTCGAACACCGGGGAGCTGTTTTTT	TRBV11-3	TRBJ2-2	15	NA	NA
CASSPSASGGPRFDEQYF	TGTGCCAGCAGCCCCTCTGCAAGCGGGGGGCCCCGTTTCGACGAGCAGTACTTC	TRBV7-5	TRBJ2-7	18	NA	few
CASSLTGPTNEKLFF	TGTGCCAGCAGCTTAACAGGGCCAACTAATGAAAAACTGTTTTTT	TRBV11-3	TRBJ1-4	15	NA	medium-sized
CASSPSGDEQYF	TGTGCCAGCTCACCCTCCGGGGACGAGCAGTACTTC	TRBV18	TRBJ2-7	12	NA	NA
CASRLGQGTNYGYTF	TGTGCCAGCAGACTGGGACAGGGAACCAACTATGGCTACACCTTC	TRBV11-3	TRBJ1-2	15	TRBD1	medium-sized
CASSLGTGSYEQYF	TGTGCCAGTAGTCTTGGGACAGGCTCCTACGAGCAGTACTTC	TRBV19	TRBJ2-7	14	TRBD1	NA
CATSRLGGSSYEQYF	TGTGCCACCAGCAGATTGGGGGGGAGCTCCTACGAGCAGTACTTC	TRBV15	TRBJ2-7	15	TRBD2	NA
CASSLDRVQAKNIQYF	TGTGCCAGCAGCTTAGATCGGGTCCAAGCCAAAAACATTCAGTACTTC	TRBV11-3	TRBJ2-4	16	NA	medium-sized
CASSPKSLGVTGELFF	TGTGCCAGCAGCCCAAAGTCTTTGGGAGTCACCGGGGAGCTGTTTTTT	TRBV11-3	TRBJ2-2	16	NA	medium-sized
CASSSSLGQELNTGELFF	TGTGCCAGCAGTTCATCTCTCGGACAGGAATTGAACACCGGGGAGCTGTTTTTT	TRBV6-8	TRBJ2-2	18	TRBD1	few
CASSVKGQGYEQYF	TGTGCCAGTAGTGTAAAGGGACAGGGCTACGAGCAGTACTTC	TRBV19	TRBJ2-7	14	TRBD1	few
CASSVGGVDSGSPLGQFF	TGTGCCAGCAGCGTAGGAGGAGTTGATAGCGGGTCGCCTTTGGGGCAGTTCTTC	TRBV9	TRBJ2-1	18	TRBD2	NA
CASSPQGVSYGYTF	TGCGCCAGCAGCCCCCAGGGAGTTAGCTATGGCTACACCTTC	TRBV5-1	TRBJ1-2	14	NA	NA
CASYQGGGYTF	TGTGCGTCTTATCAGGGAGGAGGCTACACCTTC	TRBV30	TRBJ1-2	11	NA	NA
CASSTGSGARTDTQYF	TGTGCCAGCTCGACCGGTTCAGGGGCACGCACAGATACGCAGTATTTT	TRBV18	TRBJ2-3	16	NA	NA
CASTDLVYNEQFF	TGTGCCAGCACGGACCTGGTCTACAATGAGCAGTTCTTC	TRBV19	TRBJ2-1	13	NA	few
CAIRDSSYNSPLHF	TGTGCCATCAGGGACAGCTCCTATAATTCACCCCTCCACTTT	TRBV6-8	TRBJ1-6	14	TRBD1	NA
CASSPSGGGSYEQYF	TGTGCCAGCAGCCCCTCGGGGGGGGGCTCCTACGAGCAGTACTTC	TRBV11-3	TRBJ2-7	15	TRBD2	medium-sized
CASAVGRGVEQFF	TGTGCCAGCGCCGTAGGACGGGGTGTTGAGCAGTTCTTC	TRBV18	TRBJ2-1	13	NA	NA